This entry lists 27 T cell receptor beta chains sequenced from one sample in a study of human T cells and chemical hapten exposure. Noted time point: pre-sensitization, week 0. The sample's treatment: therapeutic diphenylcyclopropenone sensitization with weekly scalp DPC. TCRdb reprocessed the RACE reads with MiXCR, giving one entry per CDR3 protein. The repertoire holds roughly 88,000 distinct CDR3 sequences, with 8% to 10% as singletons. Sequencing used whole blood, obtained in connection with sensitization to the hapten diphenylcyclopropenone (DPC). These TCRs come from a woman aged 40 to 49 with alopecia areata. Some clones in this sample may be carry-over from other donors' samples.

This clonotype was found many times. The chain links TRBV7-3 to TRBJ2-3, with D uncertain. The CDR3 has 13 amino acids. The V end was cut by 5 bases, the J end by 4 bases, with 10 bases between. Germline V gene sequence: CDR1 SGHTA, CDR2 FQGTGA. The CDR3, as DNA: TGTGCCAGCAGCAACACTTGGGCAGATACGCAGTATTTT. Residues: CASSNTWADTQYF.

This clonotype was picked up many times. The CDR3 region has the DNA TGTGCCACCGAGACTAGCGGGAGCGCCTCTGGGGCCAACGTCCTGACTTTC. This sequence encodes CATETSGSASGANVLTF. The rearrangement links TRBV24-1 to TRBJ2-6, with 12 bases aligning to TRBD2. The germline gives CDR1 KGHDR, CDR2 SFDVKD. The V and J ends lost 9 bases and 0 bases, in that order; junction bases with no gene match: 5. This CDR3 spans 17 amino acids.

This clonotype was detected ten times or more. The J gene is TRBJ2-1, the V gene TRBV7-6; D perhaps matches TRBD2 (7 bases). Germline lookup yields CDR1 SGHVS and CDR2 FNYEAQ. The CDR3 runs 15 residues. V lost 2 bases, J lost 5 bases, and 13 bases lay in between. CDR3 nucleotide sequence: TGTGCCAGCAGCTTATGGACTAGGGGGGACAATGAGCAGTTCTTC. It encodes CASSLWTRGDNEQFF.

About this clonotype: This sequence may be a read error, since a much larger clone differs from it by one base. The gene calls are TRBV6-2 or TRBV6-3 and TRBJ2-2; D may be TRBD1 (8 bases). The CDR3 spans 16 residues. CDR1 and CDR2 from the germline V gene are MNHEY and SVGEGT. CDR3 sequence (DNA): TGTGCCAGCAGGGGAGGGACAGGCAGGGACACCGGGGAGCTGGTTTTT. Its protein is CASRGGTGRDTGELVF.

Many counts were recorded for this clonotype. This sequence joins TRBV7-3 and TRBJ2-2; possibly TRBD1 for D (6 bases). The germline gives CDR1 SGHTA, CDR2 FQGTGA. This CDR3 has 16 residues. Trimming took 4 bases from V and 0 from J, leaving 12 bases between them. The CDR3 DNA sequence: TGTGCCAGCAGCTCACAGGGTACCGCGAACACCGGGGAGCTGTTTTTT. It codes for CASSSQGTANTGELFF.

The chain links TRBV7-2 to TRBJ2-7; D call uncertain. Trimming cost V 1 base and J 12 bases, with 13 bases left between them. Germline V CDR1 and CDR2: SGHTA, FQGNSA. CDR3 size: 12 residues. CDR3 sequence reads: CASSLGLDPLYF. CDR3 nucleotides: TGTGCCAGCAGCTTAGGGCTAGATCCTTTGTACTTC.

This clonotype was seen a few times. The V call is TRBV7-2, the J call TRBJ1-1; D might be TRBD1 (5 bases). The CDR3 length is 15 residues. The germline V gene has CDR1 SGHTA and CDR2 FQGNSA. The ends were cut back, 1 base at V and 1 base at J, with 10 bases in the middle. CDR3 in amino acids: CASSLVAGQNTEAFF. The CDR3 DNA is TGTGCCAGCAGCTTAGTTGCCGGACAGAACACTGAAGCTTTCTTT.

This clonotype was seen at least ten times. The V call is TRBV20-1, the J call TRBJ1-1, with D possibly TRBD1 on 5 matching bases. Per the germline V gene, CDR1 is DFQATT and CDR2 is SNEGSKA (reference sequence). Trimming shortened V by 1 base and J by 1 base, and 16 bases separated the two germline ends. This CDR3 has 16 amino acids. CDR3 sequence reads: CSARAARGGKNTEAFF. The DNA of the CDR3 is TGCAGTGCTAGAGCAGCGCGGGGGGGTAAGAACACTGAAGCTTTCTTT.

This clonotype was detected many times. The rearrangement links TRBV29-1 to TRBJ1-1; TRBD1 matches 7 bases. The germline CDR1 and CDR2 sequences are SQVTM and ANQGSEA. The trim removed 5 bases at V and 4 bases at J, leaving 4 bases unmatched. This CDR3 has 12 residues. The CDR3 nucleotides read TGCAGCGTTACCGGGACAGCCACTGAAGCTTTCTTT. Amino acids: CSVTGTATEAFF. The full variable domain, with the rest looked up from reference TRBV29-1 and TRBJ1-1, is SAVISQKPSRDICQRGTSLTIQCQVDSQVTMMFWYRQQPGQSLTLIATANQGSEATYESGFVIDKFPISRPNLTFSTLTVSNMSPEDSSIYLCSVTGTATEAFFGQGTRLTVV.

On this clonotype: Just one base apart from a much larger clone, this may be a read error. The chain recombines TRBV4-1 with TRBJ2-3; perhaps TRBD1 as D (5 bases). Germline assignment: CDR1 MGHRA and CDR2 YSYEKL. The ends were cut back, 0 bases at V and 2 bases at J, with 9 bases in the middle. The CDR3 has 15 amino acids. Written as DNA, the CDR3 is TGCGCCAGCAGCCAAGAGGCGACAGACACAGATACGCAGTATTTT. Translated, it gives CASSQEATDTDTQYF.

This clonotype was detected a few times. The chain joins TRBV7-2 to TRBJ2-3, with TRBD2 identical over 12 bases. The CDR3 covers 18 residues. With 1 base clipped from V and 1 base from J, the junction kept 6 bases outside the gene matches. Germline V gene lookup returns CDR1 SGHTA and CDR2 FQGNSA. The CDR3 bases are TGTGCCAGCAGCTTAGTCCTCGGACTAGCGGGGCGCACAGATACGCAGTATTTT. Residues: CASSLVLGLAGRTDTQYF.

Many counts were recorded for this clonotype. CDR3 protein: CASSLALGSGAFPETQYF. The DNA of the CDR3 is TGTGCCAGCAGCTTAGCCCTAGGTAGCGGGGCCTTTCCGGAGACCCAGTACTTC. The chain joins TRBV7-8 to TRBJ2-5, with 8 bases fitting TRBD2. The CDR3 runs to 18 residues. V lost 0 bases, J lost 5 bases, and 14 bases stayed unmatched. From germline, CDR1 is SGHVS and CDR2 FQNEAQ.

This clonotype was counted many times. The V gene is TRBV29-1, the J gene TRBJ1-2, with 7 bases that match TRBD1. From germline, CDR1 is SQVTM and CDR2 ANQGSEA. The CDR3 length is 14 residues. With V trimmed by 0 bases and J by 8 bases, 9 bases remained unmatched. CDR3 amino acids: CSVEDKTGLDGYTF. The CDR3 DNA sequence: TGCAGCGTTGAAGATAAGACAGGGTTGGACGGCTACACCTTC.

In regard to this clonotype: One end of the junction varies from germline; a read error may be responsible. The rearrangement uses TRBV7-8 and TRBJ2-1; the match to TRBD2 covers 12 bases. Germline CDR1 SGHVS, CDR2 FQNEAQ. The CDR3 sequence is 15 residues long. The CDR3 nucleotides are TGTGTCAGCAGCTTAGACGGACTAGCGGGACATGAGCAGTTCTTC. Residues: CVSSLDGLAGHEQFF.

In its sample, this clonotype was seen many times. V usage is TRBV20-1 and J usage is TRBJ2-1; TRBD2 agrees at 12 bases. There are 14 residues in the CDR3. V was clipped by 6 bases and J by 5 bases; unmatched bases: 5. Per the germline V gene, CDR1 is DFQATT and CDR2 is SNEGSKA (reference sequence). CDR3 nucleotides: TGCAGTGCAATTACTAGCGGGGGGAACAATGAGCAGTTCTTC. This encodes CSAITSGGNNEQFF.

The rearrangement joins TRBV28 to TRBJ2-7; D tentatively fits TRBD1 or TRBD2 (5 bases each). V gave up 6 bases and J gave up 2 bases, with 23 bases separating them. The V gene's germline CDR1 is MDHEN and CDR2 SYDVKM. CDR3 length: 17 residues. The CDR3 loop reads CASRIGGSGQNPYEQYF. The CDR3, as DNA: TGTGCCAGCAGGATAGGAGGCTCGGGGCAAAATCCCTACGAGCAGTACTTC.

This clonotype was seen only a few times. The gene calls are TRBV10-3 and TRBJ1-5; weak D call: TRBD1 (5 bases). Germline V gives CDR1 ENHRY, CDR2 SYGVKD. This CDR3 has 13 amino acids. V was pared by 6 bases and J by 7 bases, with 13 bases between. The CDR3 nucleotides read TGTGCCATCAGGGGGGGTGACCGGCAGCCCCAGCATTTT. Translating gives CAIRGGDRQPQHF.

This clonotype was counted between two and nine times. The chain combines TRBV15 with TRBJ2-2, with D unresolved. This CDR3 is built from 16 residues. V was cut by 0 bases and J by 0 bases, with 8 bases left in between. The germline V gene has CDR1 LNHNV and CDR2 YYDKDF (reference sequence). The CDR3 nucleotides read TGTGCCACCAGCAGAGAGTCAGGACCGAACACCGGGGAGCTGTTTTTT. Translating it yields CATSRESGPNTGELFF.

The chain carries TRBV7-6 and TRBJ2-3; unclear D gene. CDR1 is SGHVS and CDR2 is FNYEAQ in the germline V gene. There are 16 residues in the CDR3. Trimming took off 1 base at V and 4 bases at J, with 15 bases between the two ends. CDR3 nucleotide sequence: TGTGCCAGCAGCTTAGGGCCTGGGGATCGGGCAGATACGCAGTATTTT. Its translation is CASSLGPGDRADTQYF.

In its sample, this clonotype was seen many times. The genes are TRBV4-3 and TRBJ1-4; D remains ambiguous. The CDR3 is made up of 14 amino acids. Trimming took 2 bases from V and 8 from J, leaving 12 bases between them. In germline, CDR1 is LGHNA, CDR2 YSLEER. In DNA form, the CDR3 reads TGCGCCAGCAGCCAATGGCGGGGAGACGAAAAACTGTTTTTT. Its protein product is CASSQWRGDEKLFF.

This clonotype has ten or more counts. This chain uses TRBV4-2 with TRBJ1-1; a possible D gene is TRBD1 (5 bases). V was trimmed by 4 bases and J by 0 bases, leaving 9 bases between them. Germline lookup yields CDR1 LGHNA and CDR2 YNFKEQ. The length of the CDR3 is 14 residues. CDR3 in amino acids: CASSPLGVNTEAFF. CDR3 coding DNA: TGTGCCAGCAGCCCTTTAGGGGTGAACACTGAAGCTTTCTTT.

This clonotype was seen many times. The rearrangement joins TRBV20-1 to TRBJ1-6, with no clear D. Trimming removed 1 base at V and 7 bases at J, with 8 bases between. There are 13 residues in the CDR3. CDR1 and CDR2 from the germline V gene are DFQATT and SNEGSKA (reference sequence). The CDR3 is CSARGEANSPLHF. The CDR3 DNA sequence: TGCAGTGCTAGAGGGGAGGCCAATTCACCCCTCCACTTT.

This clonotype was recorded a few times. The J gene is TRBJ2-5, the V gene TRBV11-2; no clear D gene. V was cut by 1 base and J by 3 bases, with 9 bases left in between. Germline values: CDR1 SGHAT, CDR2 FQNNGV. The CDR3 loop spans 14 amino acids. The CDR3, as DNA: TGTGCCAGCAGCTTAGTTTGGCCAGAAGAGACCCAGTACTTC. As protein: CASSLVWPEETQYF. The full variable domain, with the rest looked up from reference TRBV11-2 and TRBJ2-5, is EAGVAQSPRYKIIEKRQSVAFWCNPISGHATLYWYQQILGQGPKLLIQFQNNGVVDDSQLPKDRFSAERLKGVDSTLKIQPAKLEDSAVYLCASSLVWPEETQYFGPGTRLLVL.

This clonotype was found many times. The chain joins TRBV7-9 to TRBJ2-7; unclear D gene. Per the germline V gene, CDR1 is SEHNR and CDR2 is FQNEAQ (reference sequence). Between the trimmed V and J ends, which lost 0 bases and 3 bases, there was a span of 3 bases. CDR3 size: 12 residues. The CDR3 reads CASSLAVYEQYF. CDR3 bases: TGTGCCAGCAGCTTAGCAGTCTACGAGCAGTACTTC.

This clonotype has just a few counts. V is TRBV5-4 and J is TRBJ2-1, with 7 bases aligning to TRBD1. This CDR3 spans 15 amino acids. Germline V CDR1 and CDR2: SGHNT, YYREEE (reference sequence). V was pared by 4 bases and J by 8 bases, with 12 bases of the junction left unmatched. Here the CDR3 reads CASSLRQGVRHEQFF. CDR3 coding DNA: TGTGCCAGCAGCCTCAGACAGGGCGTGCGGCATGAGCAGTTCTTC.

Remarks on this clonotype: This may stem from a read error, because a much larger clone lies one nucleotide away. The rearrangement uses TRBV5-6 and TRBJ2-1; 10 bases are a match to TRBD2. The CDR3 covers 15 residues. CDR1 and CDR2 (germline): SGHDT, YYEEEE. Here the CDR3 DNA reads TGTGTCAGCAGCTTGCTAGCGGGGGTATACAATGAGCAGTTCTTC. Amino acids: CVSSLLAGVYNEQFF.

Ten or more counts support this clonotype. The V and J genes are TRBV2 and TRBJ1-2; D is ambiguous. Germline V gene sequence: CDR1 SNHLY, CDR2 FYNNEI. The CDR3 runs to 11 residues. V gave up 8 bases and J gave up 2 bases, with 6 bases separating them. As DNA, the CDR3 is TGTGCCAGCGGCCACAACTATGGCTACACCTTC. This codes for CASGHNYGYTF.